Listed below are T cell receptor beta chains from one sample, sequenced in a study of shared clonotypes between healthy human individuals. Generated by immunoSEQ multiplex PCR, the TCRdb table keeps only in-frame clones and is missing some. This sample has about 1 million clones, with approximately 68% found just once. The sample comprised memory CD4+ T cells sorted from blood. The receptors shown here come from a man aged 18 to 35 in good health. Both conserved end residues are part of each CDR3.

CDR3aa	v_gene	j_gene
CSASTGGGETQYF	TRBV29-1	TRBJ2-5
CATQTHGTTNEKLFF	TRBV19	TRBJ1-4
CASSPAAGSYEQYF	TRBV19	TRBJ2-7
CASSLPGTNEQFF	TRBV7-2	TRBJ2-1
CASRTPGTGSYEQYF	TRBV5-8	TRBJ2-7
CASSRNYEQYF	TRBV7-2	TRBJ2-7
CASSPTTGLHF	TRBV18	TRBJ2-7
CASGFPGRQNYGYTF	TRBV12-5	TRBJ1-2
CASRDRVVYGYTF	TRBV6-5	TRBJ1-2
CASSIGGGRGEEQFF	TRBV19	TRBJ2-1
CASSVEGLAGSGTDTQYF	TRBV9	TRBJ2-3
CASSLSSTGIYGYTF	TRBV7-2	TRBJ1-2
CASSLAGVGNQPQHF	TRBV7-2	TRBJ1-5
CASRQGGSYEQYF	TRBV28	TRBJ2-7
CASSIIYGGHEKLFF	TRBV7-2	TRBJ1-4
CASTEVGALTDTQYF	TRBV6-1	TRBJ2-3
CAITPTGGGQETQYF	TRBV10-3	TRBJ2-5
CARKRETSYNEQFF	TRBV19	TRBJ2-1
CASSPSGGRRLGNEQFF	TRBV2	TRBJ2-1
CASSLGQTGTSGRAHEQYF	TRBV5-1	TRBJ2-7
CASSLKPIQAGGETQYF	TRBV7-3	TRBJ2-5
CAVQLNEKLFF	TRBV6-1	TRBJ1-4